Listed below are T cell receptor beta chains from one sample, sequenced in a study of cytomegalovirus exposure and HLA in healthy donors. Sequencing used immunoSEQ multiplex PCR; TCRdb keeps in-frame clones, though not all of them. Its table lists 200,000 to 250,000 clones. Sequencing used PBMCs. The receptors were sampled from a girl aged 2-10 years in good health and CMV-seropositive. The CDR3 runs from the conserved cysteine through the conserved F or W. The order of the fields is D gene, J gene, V gene, CDR3 DNA, CDR3 protein. The D gene is left open where the match is weak.

D: .; J: TRBJ2-3; V: TRBV30; DNA: TGTGCCTGGGGCGGGGTGTTAGATACGCAGTATTTT; CDR3: CAWGGVLDTQYF
D: TRBD2; J: TRBJ2-5; V: TRBV10-3; DNA: TGTGCCATCAGTGGACTAGCGGGAACCCGGGAGACCCAGTACTTC; CDR3: CAISGLAGTRETQYF
D: .; J: TRBJ2-3; V: TRBV30; DNA: TGTGCCTGGAGGCCAGGGGTCGGCACAGATACGCAGTATTTT; CDR3: CAWRPGVGTDTQYF
D: TRBD2; J: TRBJ2-5; V: TRBV4-2; DNA: TGTGCCAGCAGCCCGACCCTAGCGGAGGGGCCCGAGACCCAGTACTTC; CDR3: CASSPTLAEGPETQYF
D: .; J: TRBJ1-2; V: TRBV28; DNA: TGTGCCAGCAGTGGGAGGGGGTTCTCTGGCTACACCTTC; CDR3: CASSGRGFSGYTF
D: .; J: TRBJ2-7; V: TRBV14; DNA: TGTGCCAGCAGCCAGTCCCTATCGGGAGAGCAGTACTTC; CDR3: CASSQSLSGEQYF
D: .; J: TRBJ1-3; V: TRBV1; DNA: TGCACCAGCAGCCAAGTGTCTTCTGGAAACACCATATATTTT; CDR3: CTSSQVSSGNTIYF
D: TRBD2; J: TRBJ2-7; V: TRBV15; DNA: TGTGCCACCAGCAGAGGGTACTCTAGCGGGAGTGCCTACGAGCAGTACTTC; CDR3: CATSRGYSSGSAYEQYF
D: .; J: TRBJ1-2; V: TRBV29-1; DNA: TGCAGCGTTGATTTCTCAGCGGGCTACACCTTC; CDR3: CSVDFSAGYTF
D: TRBD2; J: TRBJ2-1; V: TRBV7-7; DNA: TGTGCCAGCAGTTTGGGACTAGCGGGAGGGGTGTCCTACAATGAGCAGTTCTTC; CDR3: CASSLGLAGGVSYNEQFF
D: .; J: TRBJ2-3; V: TRBV20-1; DNA: TGCAGTGCTACTAGCACAGATACGCAGTATTTT; CDR3: CSATSTDTQYF
D: .; J: TRBJ2-2; V: TRBV5-5; DNA: TGTGCCAGCAGCTTGGGGGCTCCGAACACCGGGGAGCTGTTTTTT; CDR3: CASSLGAPNTGELFF
D: TRBD1; J: TRBJ2-7; V: TRBV6-6; DNA: TGTGCCAGCAGCAGGACAGGGGGCGACGAGCAGTACTTC; CDR3: CASSRTGGDEQYF
D: .; J: TRBJ2-5; V: TRBV2; DNA: TGTGCCAGCCAGGGGAGGGGGGAGACCCAGTACTTC; CDR3: CASQGRGETQYF
D: .; J: TRBJ2-5; V: TRBV2; DNA: TGTGCCAGCAGTGAGACGTTGACTCACCAAGAGACCCAGTACTTC; CDR3: CASSETLTHQETQYF
D: TRBD1; J: TRBJ2-1; V: TRBV5-4; DNA: TGTGCCAGCAGCTCCGGGACAGGGGGCAATGAGCAGTTCTTC; CDR3: CASSSGTGGNEQFF
D: TRBD1; J: TRBJ2-2; V: TRBV7-9; DNA: TGTGCCAGCAGCCTCCGGGACAGGGATAGAAGAGACACCGGGGAGCTGTTTTTT; CDR3: CASSLRDRDRRDTGELFF
D: TRBD1; J: TRBJ2-7; V: TRBV7-2; DNA: TGTGCCAGCAGCTTAGCACCGGGACAGGCTATCTACGAGCAGTACTTC; CDR3: CASSLAPGQAIYEQYF
D: TRBD2; J: TRBJ2-1; V: TRBV5-4; DNA: TGTGCCAGCAGCACAGGACTAGCGGTCTACAATGAGCAGTTCTTC; CDR3: CASSTGLAVYNEQFF
D: TRBD2; J: TRBJ2-3; V: TRBV14; DNA: TGTGCCAGCAGCCAGCTAGCGGGAGATACGCAGTATTTT; CDR3: CASSQLAGDTQYF
D: TRBD1; J: TRBJ2-3; V: TRBV10-3; DNA: TGTGCCATCAATGGACAGGGTACAGATACGCAGTATTTT; CDR3: CAINGQGTDTQYF
D: .; J: TRBJ1-2; V: TRBV2; DNA: TGTGCCAGCAGTGAAGCTGGTGCCGGGAAGCCCTATGGCTACACCTTC; CDR3: CASSEAGAGKPYGYTF
D: .; J: TRBJ2-1; V: TRBV2; DNA: TGTGCCAGCACCGTGGGGACTTACAATGAGCAGTTCTTC; CDR3: CASTVGTYNEQFF
D: TRBD2; J: TRBJ2-1; V: TRBV5-1; DNA: TGCGCCAGCAGCTCTATATCCCCGACGACTAGCGGGAGGCCCCATGAGCAGTTCTTC; CDR3: CASSSISPTTSGRPHEQFF
D: TRBD2; J: TRBJ2-1; V: TRBV11-3; DNA: TGTGCCAGCAGCTTAATAGCGGGAGATGAGCAGTTCTTC; CDR3: CASSLIAGDEQFF
D: .; J: TRBJ2-7; V: TRBV6-5; DNA: TGTGCCAGCAGTCCACCCGGAGGGCAGCCGAACGAGCAGTACTTC; CDR3: CASSPPGGQPNEQYF
D: .; J: TRBJ2-5; V: TRBV7-6; DNA: TGTGCCAGCAGCTTAATGAGATCAGGGGAGGAGACCCAGTACTTC; CDR3: CASSLMRSGEETQYF
D: .; J: TRBJ1-3; V: TRBV28; DNA: TGTGCCAGCATCTTGAGGGCGCGGGAGGGAAACACCATATATTTT; CDR3: CASILRAREGNTIYF
D: TRBD2; J: TRBJ2-1; V: TRBV27; DNA: TGTGCCAGCTCCCGGCGGGGGGGTTACAATGAGCAGTTCTTC; CDR3: CASSRRGGYNEQFF
D: TRBD1; J: TRBJ1-1; V: TRBV5-1; DNA: TGCGCCAGCAGCTTGGTAGGGGACAGGGAAGCTTTCTTT; CDR3: CASSLVGDREAFF
D: .; J: TRBJ2-7; V: TRBV4-1; DNA: TGCGCCAGCAGCCGCGATACCTACGAGCAGTACTTC; CDR3: CASSRDTYEQYF
D: TRBD1; J: TRBJ1-2; V: TRBV11-2; DNA: TGTGCCAGCAGCACGCCGAGACAGGGAAACTATGGCTACACCTTC; CDR3: CASSTPRQGNYGYTF
D: .; J: TRBJ2-1; V: TRBV5-4; DNA: TGTGCCAGCAGCGATACAGATGAGCAGTTCTTC; CDR3: CASSDTDEQFF
D: TRBD1; J: TRBJ1-1; V: TRBV28; DNA: TGTGCCAGCAGTTCAGGGGGGTTGGAGAACACTGAAGCTTTCTTT; CDR3: CASSSGGLENTEAFF
D: TRBD1; J: TRBJ1-4; V: TRBV6-1; DNA: TGTGCCAGCAGTAGACAGGGTTCTAATGAAAAACTGTTTTTT; CDR3: CASSRQGSNEKLFF
D: TRBD2; J: TRBJ2-1; V: TRBV11-3; DNA: TGTGCCAGCAGCATTAGCGGGGGCTACGATAATGAGCAGTTCTTC; CDR3: CASSISGGYDNEQFF
D: .; J: TRBJ1-3; V: TRBV5-1; DNA: TGCGCCAGCAGCTATACACACTCCGGGACTCCGGAAAACACCATATATTTT; CDR3: CASSYTHSGTPENTIYF
D: .; J: TRBJ1-2; V: TRBV4-1; DNA: TGCGCCAGCAGCCAAGAGGGGGACACCCCTAACTATGGCTACACCTTC; CDR3: CASSQEGDTPNYGYTF
D: TRBD1; J: TRBJ1-2; V: TRBV5-1; DNA: TGCGCCAGCAGCCCCCAGGGGGGCAGAGATTCTTCCTCCGCCTGGGGGTATGGCTACACCTTC; CDR3: CASSPQGGRDSSSAWGYGYTF
D: TRBD2; J: TRBJ2-5; V: TRBV15; DNA: TGTGCCACCAGCAGAGATCGGGGGGAAGAGACCCAGTACTTC; CDR3: CATSRDRGEETQYF
D: TRBD1; J: TRBJ2-7; V: TRBV19; DNA: TGTGCCAGTAGTGGATGGACAGGGGAGAACGAGCAGTACTTC; CDR3: CASSGWTGENEQYF
D: .; J: TRBJ2-7; V: TRBV7-9; DNA: TGTGCCAGCAGCTCCAGCCGGACAAGGGCCGCCTACGAGCAGTACTTC; CDR3: CASSSSRTRAAYEQYF
D: .; J: TRBJ2-6; V: TRBV28; DNA: TGTGCCAGCGACAGTGGGACTGGGGCCAACGTCCTGACTTTC; CDR3: CASDSGTGANVLTF
D: .; J: TRBJ2-7; V: TRBV5-1; DNA: TGCGCCAGCAGCCCAATTACCGGGACTTCGGAGCAGTACTTC; CDR3: CASSPITGTSEQYF
D: .; J: TRBJ2-1; V: TRBV10-1; DNA: TGCGCCAGCAGCGCGGGTCGGAGTCCGACCCGCCTTGAGCAGTTCTTC; CDR3: CASSAGRSPTRLEQFF
D: TRBD2; J: TRBJ2-7; V: TRBV30; DNA: TGTGCCTGGAGTGTGGGACTAACAACCCCTCCTCAAGAGCAGTACTTC; CDR3: CAWSVGLTTPPQEQYF
D: .; J: TRBJ1-5; V: TRBV6-1; DNA: TGTGCCAGCAGGGGGAGGATAAGCAATCAGCCCCAGCATTTT; CDR3: CASRGRISNQPQHF
D: .; J: TRBJ1-5; V: TRBV4-1; DNA: TGCGCCAGCAGCCAAGACCCAGGGTTGGGTAATCAGCCCCAGCATTTT; CDR3: CASSQDPGLGNQPQHF
D: .; J: TRBJ1-1; V: TRBV14; DNA: TGTGCCAGCAGCCAAGGACTGATGATCACTGAAGCTTTCTTT; CDR3: CASSQGLMITEAFF
D: .; J: TRBJ2-1; V: TRBV27; DNA: TGTGCCAGCAGTCCTCAGGTTAGCTCCTACAATGAGCAGTTCTTC; CDR3: CASSPQVSSYNEQFF
D: .; J: TRBJ2-3; V: TRBV7-3; DNA: TGTGCCAGCAGCTTAACCCCAGGCGCAGATACGCAGTATTTT; CDR3: CASSLTPGADTQYF
D: .; J: TRBJ2-7; V: TRBV15; DNA: TGTGCCACCAGCTTGGACTTTAGCTCCTACGAGCAGTACTTC; CDR3: CATSLDFSSYEQYF
D: TRBD2; J: TRBJ2-7; V: TRBV7-9; DNA: TGTGCCAGCAGCTATCTAGCGGGAGGGACCTACGAGCAGTACTTC; CDR3: CASSYLAGGTYEQYF
D: .; J: TRBJ1-4; V: TRBV4-1; DNA: TGCGCCAGCAGCCCCCGGGACTCCGCTTGGGAAAAACTGTTTTTT; CDR3: CASSPRDSAWEKLFF
D: .; J: TRBJ2-7; V: TRBV30; DNA: TGTGCCTGGAGTTTTCCCCAAGCCGCCTACTACGAGCAGTACTTC; CDR3: CAWSFPQAAYYEQYF
D: .; J: TRBJ2-5; V: TRBV28; DNA: TGTGCCAGCAGCTCGGACAGAGAAGAGACCCAGTACTTC; CDR3: CASSSDREETQYF
D: .; J: TRBJ2-2; V: TRBV9; DNA: TGTGCCAGCAGCCGACGGGGGCGGGAGACCGGGGAGCTGTTTTTT; CDR3: CASSRRGRETGELFF
D: .; J: TRBJ2-3; V: TRBV21-1; DNA: TGTGCCAGCAGACCTAGCGGGAGGGCCGGAGATACGCAGTATTTT; CDR3: CASRPSGRAGDTQYF
D: .; J: TRBJ2-1; V: TRBV15; DNA: TGTGCCACCAGCAGAGATCTGGACAAATACAATGAGCAGTTCTTC; CDR3: CATSRDLDKYNEQFF
D: TRBD1; J: TRBJ2-2; V: TRBV7-9; DNA: TGTGCCAGCAGCTTAGTTCAGGGGGAAGACACCGGGGAGCTGTTTTTT; CDR3: CASSLVQGEDTGELFF